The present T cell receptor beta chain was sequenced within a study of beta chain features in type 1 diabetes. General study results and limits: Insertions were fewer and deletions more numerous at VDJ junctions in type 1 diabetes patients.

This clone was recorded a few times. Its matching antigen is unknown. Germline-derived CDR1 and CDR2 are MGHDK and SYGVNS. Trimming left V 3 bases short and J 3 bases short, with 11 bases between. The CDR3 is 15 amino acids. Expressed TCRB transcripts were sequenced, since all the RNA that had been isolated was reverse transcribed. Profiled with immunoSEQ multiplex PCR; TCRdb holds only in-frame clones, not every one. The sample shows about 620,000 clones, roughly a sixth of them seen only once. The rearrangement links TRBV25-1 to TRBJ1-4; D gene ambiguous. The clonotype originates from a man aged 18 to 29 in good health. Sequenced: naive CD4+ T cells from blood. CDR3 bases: TGTGCCAGCAGTGAGTGGCGGTTGGCTAATGAAAAACTGTTTTTT. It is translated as CASSEWRLANEKLFF.